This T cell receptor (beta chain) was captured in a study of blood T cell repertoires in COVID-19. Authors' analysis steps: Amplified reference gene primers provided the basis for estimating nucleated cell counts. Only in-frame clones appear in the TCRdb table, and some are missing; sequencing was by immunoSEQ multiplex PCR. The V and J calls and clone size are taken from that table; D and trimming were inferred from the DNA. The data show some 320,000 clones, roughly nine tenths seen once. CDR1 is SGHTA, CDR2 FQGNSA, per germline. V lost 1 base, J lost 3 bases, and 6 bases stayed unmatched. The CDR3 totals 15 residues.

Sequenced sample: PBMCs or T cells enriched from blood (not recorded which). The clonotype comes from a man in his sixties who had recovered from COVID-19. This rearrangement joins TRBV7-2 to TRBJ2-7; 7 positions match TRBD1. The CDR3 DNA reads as TGTGCCAGCAGCTTAGTCGGGACAGACAGCTACGAGCAGTACTTC. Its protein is CASSLVGTDSYEQYF. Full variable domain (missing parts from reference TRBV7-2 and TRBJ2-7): GAGVSQSPSNKVTEKGKDVELRCDPISGHTALYWYRQSLGQGLEFLIYFQGNSAPDKSGLPSDRFSAERTGGSVSTLTIQRTQQEDSAVYLCASSLVGTDSYEQYFGPGTRLTVT.